The clone carrying this T cell receptor beta chain has just a few counts. The antigen is not known. Semi-nested PCR with Nested Universal Primer A followed constant-region reverse priming of full-length variable regions. TCRdb analysed the 5' RACE reads with MiXCR anew, one entry per CDR3 protein. Among approximately 50,000 distinct CDR3 sequences listed, around 24% were seen once. Treg sorting used a CD4+CD25+CD127-/low gate. Findings and limits, study-wide: Greatest tumor Treg TCR overlap was with tumor naive CD4+ cells. The TCR gene usage of tumor memory CD4+ T cells clustered together with blood and lymph node memory CD4+ cells and with lymph node naive CD4+ cells.

Trimming left V 3 bases short and J 4 bases short, with 15 bases between. The CDR3 totals 15 residues. Per the germline V gene, CDR1 is SGHVS and CDR2 is FQNEAQ. The chain is built from TRBV7-8 and TRBJ1-1, with D perhaps TRBD1 (6 bases). Sequenced: tumor-infiltrating Tregs sorted from the breast tumor. The clonotype was recovered from a female donor with breast cancer. CDR3 amino acids: CASSFGGGHGTEAFF. CDR3 nucleotide sequence: TGTGCCAGCAGCTTCGGTGGGGGGCATGGCACTGAAGCTTTCTTT.